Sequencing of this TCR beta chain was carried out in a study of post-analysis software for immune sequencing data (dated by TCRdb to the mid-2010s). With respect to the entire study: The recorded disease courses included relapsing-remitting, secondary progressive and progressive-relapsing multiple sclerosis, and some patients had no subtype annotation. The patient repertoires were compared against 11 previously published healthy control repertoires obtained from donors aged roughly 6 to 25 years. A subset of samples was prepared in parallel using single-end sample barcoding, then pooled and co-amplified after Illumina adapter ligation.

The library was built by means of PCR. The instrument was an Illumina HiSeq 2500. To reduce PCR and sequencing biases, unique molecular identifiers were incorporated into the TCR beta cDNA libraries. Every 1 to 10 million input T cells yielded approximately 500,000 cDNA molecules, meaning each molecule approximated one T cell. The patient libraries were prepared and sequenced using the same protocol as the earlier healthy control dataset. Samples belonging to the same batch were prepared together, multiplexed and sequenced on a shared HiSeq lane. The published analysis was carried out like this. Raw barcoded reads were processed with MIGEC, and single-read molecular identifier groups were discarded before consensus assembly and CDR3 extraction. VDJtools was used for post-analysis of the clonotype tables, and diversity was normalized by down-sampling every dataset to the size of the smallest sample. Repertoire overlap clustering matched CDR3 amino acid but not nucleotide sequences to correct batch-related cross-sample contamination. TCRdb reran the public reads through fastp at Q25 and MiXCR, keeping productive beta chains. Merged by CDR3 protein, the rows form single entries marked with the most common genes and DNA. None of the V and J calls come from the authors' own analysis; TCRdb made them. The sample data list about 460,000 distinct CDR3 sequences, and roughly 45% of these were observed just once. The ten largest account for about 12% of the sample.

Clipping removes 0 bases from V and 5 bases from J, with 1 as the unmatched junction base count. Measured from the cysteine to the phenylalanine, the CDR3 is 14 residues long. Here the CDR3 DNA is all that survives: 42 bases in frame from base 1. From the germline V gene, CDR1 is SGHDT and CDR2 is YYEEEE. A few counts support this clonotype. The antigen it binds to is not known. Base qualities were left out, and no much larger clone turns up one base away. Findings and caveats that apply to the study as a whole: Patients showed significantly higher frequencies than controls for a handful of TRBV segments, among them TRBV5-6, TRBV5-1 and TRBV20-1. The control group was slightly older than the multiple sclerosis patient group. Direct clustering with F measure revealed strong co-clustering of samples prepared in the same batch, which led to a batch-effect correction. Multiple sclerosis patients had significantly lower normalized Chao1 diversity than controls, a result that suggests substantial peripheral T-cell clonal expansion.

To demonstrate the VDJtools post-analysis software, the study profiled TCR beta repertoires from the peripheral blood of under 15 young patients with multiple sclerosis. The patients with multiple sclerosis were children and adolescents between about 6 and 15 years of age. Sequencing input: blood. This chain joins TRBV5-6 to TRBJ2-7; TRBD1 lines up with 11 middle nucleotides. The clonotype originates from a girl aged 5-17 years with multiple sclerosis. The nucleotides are TGTGCCAGCAGCTTGGGGGACAGGGGGGACGAGCAGTACTTC. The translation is CASSLGDRGDEQYF.